These T cell receptor beta chains were read from a single sample in a study of cytomegalovirus exposure and HLA in healthy donors. Assay: immunoSEQ multiplex PCR; the TCRdb copy retains only in-frame clones and omits some. This sample has roughly 350,000 clones; about nine tenths occur once, and the top ten carry 0.65% to 0.85%. The sample taken for sequencing was PBMCs. These receptor sequences come from a woman aged 18-30 years in good health and CMV-seronegative. The CDR3 runs from the conserved cysteine through the conserved F or W. Fields, in order: CDR3 protein, V gene.

CDR3: CASSSRQGAVSLYGYTF
V: TRBV7-9

CDR3: CASSLTDLSYEQYF
V: TRBV6-5

CDR3: CASSQYRDSSYEQYF
V: TRBV4-1

CDR3: CASGPGNTEAFF
V: TRBV12-5

CDR3: CASSPQGQGTPNEKLFF
V: TRBV7-7

CDR3: CSVEDGWTSGRVGETQYF
V: TRBV29-1

CDR3: CASSSTAENTEAFF
V: TRBV5-1

CDR3: CASSLVGTGGEETQYF
V: TRBV7-9

CDR3: CASSGTGGIYGYTF
V: TRBV18

CDR3: CASSVAGVSYNEQFF
V: TRBV9

CDR3: CASTLRQGSYNEQFF
V: TRBV5-1

CDR3: CASSYLDRTYGYTF
V: TRBV6-5

CDR3: CAWSVWQGFYGYTF
V: TRBV30

CDR3: CASSGTGYEQYF
V: TRBV7-9

CDR3: CASSLVVQPSAYEQYF
V: TRBV7-2

CDR3: CASSSPFTVTHQPQHF
V: TRBV7-9

CDR3: CASSPEELAGGRSSYNEQFF
V: TRBV2

CDR3: CASSFGQNNQPQHF
V: TRBV7-9

CDR3: CATRSPASGETQYF
V: TRBV11-1

CDR3: CASIKRQGAGDTQYF
V: TRBV21-1

CDR3: CASSIVARGSNQPQHF
V: TRBV19

CDR3: CASATGRGNTIYF
V: TRBV19

CDR3: CASSPGVAGDNEQFF
V: TRBV6-5

CDR3: CASSQDLGQAETQYF
V: TRBV4-1

CDR3: CASSQEYLSNTGELFF
V: TRBV4-3

CDR3: CASSQSSGFSYEQYF
V: TRBV23-1

CDR3: CASSDRVGSYEQYF
V: TRBV6-5

CDR3: CASSEGTGGPYEQYF
V: TRBV5-1

CDR3: CASTGGQGASEKLFF
V: TRBV25-1

CDR3: CAATSSRTDTQYF
V: TRBV28

CDR3: CASSQEEWTGSDEQYF
V: TRBV4-1

CDR3: CASSVADGFTYEQYF
V: TRBV9

CDR3: CASSQSLYYEQYF
V: TRBV14

CDR3: CAISAGETYEQYF
V: TRBV10-3

CDR3: CASSLNGDTQYF
V: TRBV27

CDR3: CASSIESRGPYEQYF
V: TRBV19

CDR3: CASSPPPLAGSYTF
V: TRBV7-3

CDR3: CASSPPGHSLAWLGYTF
V: TRBV19

CDR3: CASSLSPPDRGLPYNEQFF
V: TRBV7-3

CDR3: CASSYLAGNQPQHF
V: TRBV6-5

CDR3: CASSDVDQPQHF
V: TRBV19

CDR3: CASNLAPYNEQFF
V: TRBV9

CDR3: CASRQAGGYEQYF
V: TRBV7-2

CDR3: CASSSLDSSLYEQYF
V: TRBV27

CDR3: CASSRSGGNEKLFF
V: TRBV6-6

CDR3: CASSTQETQYF
V: TRBV5-4

CDR3: CASSIDAGGGQPQHF
V: TRBV19

CDR3: CAIRGTGGDYEQYF
V: TRBV10-3

CDR3: CASSEAPGQASPEAFF
V: TRBV2

CDR3: CASSGRGTSGGEATQYF
V: TRBV7-3

CDR3: CASRSGTATNGYTF
V: TRBV19

CDR3: CSVETQGRFRYEQYF
V: TRBV29-1

CDR3: CASSQDRTGAGEQYF
V: TRBV4-3

CDR3: CASSLGPGQTGTGANVLTF
V: TRBV7-8

CDR3: CASSNPSEREAFF
V: TRBV28

CDR3: CASSRAPTYEQYF
V: TRBV9

CDR3: CASSPSVEGNQPQHF
V: TRBV18

CDR3: CASSLSVEEETQYF
V: TRBV7-9

CDR3: CASSQVTGDTEAFF
V: TRBV4-3